This T cell receptor beta chain was sequenced in a study of graft-versus-host responses after intestinal transplantation. The wider study: Tacrolimus plus steroids were given to all recipients for 2 to 4 years, preceded by anti-thymocyte globulin induction.

Clones were sequenced by immunoSEQ multiplex PCR, and TCRdb holds only the in-frame ones, with some missing. The profile shows about 82,000 clones, 91% of them singletons. The CDR3 runs 16 residues. V dropped 0 bases and J dropped 2 bases, with 14 bases sitting between them. Germline V gene lookup returns CDR1 LNHNV and CDR2 YYDKDF (reference sequence). To note about this clone: The antigen is unknown.

Overall study results and limits: Ileal or blood samples showed some GvH clones first, and such clones were also found in recipient marrow. Graft-versus-host to host-versus-graft clonal ratios in allografts were high in patients with graft-donor T cell macrochimerism.

The gene calls are TRBV15 and TRBJ2-7; possible D gene TRBD1, 6 bases. This clonotype was sampled from a human donor who received an intestinal transplant. Here the sequenced sample was unstimulated CD4+ T cells sorted from spleen or lymph node cells, taken before intestinal transplant. The CDR3: CATSRDTGPYPYEQYF. DNA for the CDR3: TGTGCCACCAGCAGAGACACAGGGCCTTACCCCTACGAGCAGTACTTC.